This T cell receptor beta chain originates from a study of T cell responses to AZD1222 COVID-19 vaccine. Notes on this clone: Its antigen is still unknown.

The protocol was immunoSEQ multiplex PCR, while the TCRdb copy is restricted to in-frame clones and leaves out a portion. Of about 130,000 clones listed, roughly 87% were seen once; the top ten hold about 4.5%. Whole-study results and caveats: Spike-specific TCR breadth and depth rose after two AZD1222 doses. Clonal diversity was possibly underestimated; the donors were predominantly white British and more often female.

With 7 bases removed from V and 10 bases from J, the gap between germline ends came to 19 bases. CDR1 and CDR2 (germline): MNHEY, SVGAGI. The CDR3 runs to 13 residues. The source of this sequence is an adult in good health. The V call is TRBV6-5, the J call TRBJ1-2, with D possibly being TRBD1 (6 bases). Sequencing used peripheral blood, obtained on day 0 of MenACWY control vaccination. Written as DNA, the CDR3 is TGTGCCAGCACCACCAGGGGTATAAGCGTCTACACCTTC. Protein: CASTTRGISVYTF.